The clone carrying this TCR beta chain has more than one count but fewer than ten. Rearranged V-D-J TRB sequences were amplified with a mixed TRB-A/B primer pool. A single record per CDR3 protein comes from TCRdb applying MiXCR to the multiplex PCR reads. The sample has just under 6,500 distinct CDR3 sequences; approximately 40% are singletons. This sample was included in a study of T cell repertoires in aging, cancer and after chemotherapy. Peripheral blood genomic DNA, not sorted cells or RNA, was the template. This TCR came from a human donor in good health. The sample was blood.

The CDR3 region is CASMPQGAESYEQYF. DNA of the CDR3: TGTGCCAGCATGCCTCAAGGGGCAGAGTCCTACGAGCAGTACTTC. The V gene is TRBV5-4, the J gene TRBJ2-7, with a possible D match to TRBD1 (5 bases). V dropped 6 bases and J dropped 1 base, with 17 bases sitting between them. This CDR3 contains 15 residues. Per the germline V gene, CDR1 is SGHNT and CDR2 is YYREEE (reference sequence).